This record concerns one T cell receptor beta chain sequence. As processed by the authors: It was from reference gene primer amplification that nucleated cell counts were estimated. Profiled with immunoSEQ multiplex PCR; TCRdb holds only in-frame clones, not every one. V and J calls and clone size are given by that table; D and trimming were obtained from the DNA. The repertoire holds roughly 120,000 clones, roughly four fifths seen once, with over 10% in the top ten. The entry originates in a study of blood T cell repertoires in COVID-19. Whole-study context: T cells, B-cell-depleted T cells, or PBMCs provided the cDNA or gDNA that served as material.

After removal of 4 bases from V and 7 bases from J, the junction contained 11 bases not matched to a gene. This CDR3 comprises 16 residues. Germline assignment: CDR1 LGHDT and CDR2 YNNKEL (reference sequence). The sample taken for sequencing was peripheral blood. The TCR originated in a human donor in a cohort sampled during active COVID-19. The chain couples TRBV3-1 (or the pseudogene TRBV3-2) to TRBJ2-1; 9 positions match TRBD1. CDR3 nucleotide sequence: TGTGCCAGCAGCCTTTCGGACAGGGGTGGTTCGAATGAGCAGTTCTTC. It is translated as CASSLSDRGGSNEQFF.